This TCR beta chain emerged from a study of blood T cells in healthy people across ages. CDR3 length: 14 amino acids. From germline, CDR1 is LNHDA and CDR2 SQIVND (reference sequence). Trimming stripped 5 bases from V and 2 bases from J, with 12 bases between. Primed by a sample-barcoded 5' primer and a J-beta primer mix, a second PCR proceeded for 7 to 11 cycles. TCRdb re-analysed the 5' RACE reads in MiXCR, keeping a single row per CDR3 protein. Of fewer than 1 million distinct CDR3 sequences in the sample, under 45% were seen once. The gene calls are TRBV19 and TRBJ2-5; a possible D gene is TRBD2 (6 bases). The sequencing input was blood. The receptor was isolated from a man between 60 and 70 years old in good health. In DNA, the CDR3 is TGTGCCAGTAGTCCGACTAGACCTCAAGAGACCCAGTACTTC. This encodes CASSPTRPQETQYF.